Presented here are 3 T cell receptor beta chains from one specimen sequenced in a study of T cells in Graves' hyperthyroidism and ophthalmopathy. Regions amplified from RNA transcripts were the TCR beta CDR3 regions. First-round RT-PCR of the TCR CDR3 relied on the HTBI primer set. MiXCR was run by TCRdb on the multiplex PCR reads, yielding one entry per CDR3 protein. The sample holds fewer than 450,000 distinct CDR3 sequences, approximately 16% seen once. The sequenced sample consisted of blood. These receptors were taken from a woman aged 55-75 years with Graves' ophthalmopathy.

At least ten counts were recorded for this clonotype. The rearrangement links TRBV5-5 to TRBJ1-2; D not certain. This CDR3 region has 13 residues. Trimming left V 0 bases short and J 3 bases short, with 6 bases between. Germline values: CDR1 SGHKS, CDR2 YYEKEE (reference sequence). The CDR3 reads CASSLDNYYGYTF. In DNA, the CDR3 is TGTGCCAGCAGCTTGGACAATTACTATGGCTACACCTTC.

This clonotype was seen repeatedly, ten times or more. The CDR3 DNA follows: TGTGCCAGCAGCGAGTGGGGCCTCGGGTACTTC. Residues: CASSEWGLGYF. V usage is TRBV6-1 and J usage is TRBJ2-5; possible D gene TRBD1, 5 bases. The V gene lost 6 bases and the J gene lost 13 bases, with 15 bases spanning the gap. The CDR3 spans 11 residues. Germline CDR1 and CDR2: MNHNS and SASEGT.

This clonotype was recorded many times. The genes are TRBV7-8 and TRBJ2-5; 7 bases fit TRBD1. The CDR3 totals 15 residues. J lost 5 bases, V lost 1 base, and 7 bases had no gene match. Germline V gene sequence: CDR1 SGHVS, CDR2 FQNEAQ. CDR3 DNA: TGTGCCAGCAGCTTAGGGGGACAGCGACGGGAGACCCAGTACTTC. Protein product: CASSLGGQRRETQYF.